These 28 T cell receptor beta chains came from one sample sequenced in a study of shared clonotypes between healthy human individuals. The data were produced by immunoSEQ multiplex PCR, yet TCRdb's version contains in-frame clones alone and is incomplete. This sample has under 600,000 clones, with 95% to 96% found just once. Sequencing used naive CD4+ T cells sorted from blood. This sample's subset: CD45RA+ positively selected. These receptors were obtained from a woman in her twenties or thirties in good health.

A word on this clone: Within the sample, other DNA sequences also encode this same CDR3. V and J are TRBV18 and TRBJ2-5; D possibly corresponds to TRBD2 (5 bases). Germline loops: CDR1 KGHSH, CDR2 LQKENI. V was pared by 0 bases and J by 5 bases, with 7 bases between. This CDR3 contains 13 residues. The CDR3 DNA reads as TGTGCCAGCTCACCACCGAGGGAGGAGACCCAGTACTTC. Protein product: CASSPPREETQYF.

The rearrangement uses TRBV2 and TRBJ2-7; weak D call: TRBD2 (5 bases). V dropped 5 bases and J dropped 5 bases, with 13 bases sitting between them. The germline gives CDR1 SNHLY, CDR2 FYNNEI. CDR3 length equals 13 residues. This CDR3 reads CASSRLLGNEQYF. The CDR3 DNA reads TGTGCCAGCAGTAGGCTACTAGGTAACGAGCAGTACTTC.

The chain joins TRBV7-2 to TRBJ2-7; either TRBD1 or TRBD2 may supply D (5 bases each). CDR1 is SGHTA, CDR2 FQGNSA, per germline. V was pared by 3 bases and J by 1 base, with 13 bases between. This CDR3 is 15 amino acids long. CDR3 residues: CASSFRGPTSYEQYF. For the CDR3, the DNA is TGTGCCAGCAGCTTCCGGGGACCGACGTCCTACGAGCAGTACTTC. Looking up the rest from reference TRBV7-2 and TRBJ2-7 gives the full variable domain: GAGVSQSPSNKVTEKGKDVELRCDPISGHTALYWYRQSLGQGLEFLIYFQGNSAPDKSGLPSDRFSAERTGGSVSTLTIQRTQQEDSAVYLCASSFRGPTSYEQYFGPGTRLTVT.

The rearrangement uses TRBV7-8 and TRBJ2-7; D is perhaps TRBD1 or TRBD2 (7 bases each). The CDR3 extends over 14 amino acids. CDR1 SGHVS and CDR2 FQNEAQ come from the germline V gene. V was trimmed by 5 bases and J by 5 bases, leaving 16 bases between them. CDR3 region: CASSPREGANEQYF. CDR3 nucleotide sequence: TGTGCCAGCAGCCCTAGGGAGGGGGCGAACGAGCAGTACTTC.

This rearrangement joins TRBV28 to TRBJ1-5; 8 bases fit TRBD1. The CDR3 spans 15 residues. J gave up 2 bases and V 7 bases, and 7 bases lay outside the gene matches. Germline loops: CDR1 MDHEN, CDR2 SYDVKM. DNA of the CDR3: TGTGCCAGCACTACAGGGGGGGTGGGCAATCAGCCCCAGCATTTT. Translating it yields CASTTGGVGNQPQHF.

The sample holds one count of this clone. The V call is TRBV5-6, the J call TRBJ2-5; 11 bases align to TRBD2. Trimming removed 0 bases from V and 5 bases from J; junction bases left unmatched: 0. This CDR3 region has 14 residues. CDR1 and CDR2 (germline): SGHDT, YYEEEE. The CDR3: CASSLGLAGETQYF. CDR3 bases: TGTGCCAGCAGCTTGGGACTAGCGGGGGAGACCCAGTACTTC.

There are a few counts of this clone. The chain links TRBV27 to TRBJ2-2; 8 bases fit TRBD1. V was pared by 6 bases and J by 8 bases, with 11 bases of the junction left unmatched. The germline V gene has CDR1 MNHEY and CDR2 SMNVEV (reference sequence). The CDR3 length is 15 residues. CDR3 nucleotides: TGTGCCAGCAGCCCGGACAGGGCTCCGACGGGGGAGCTGTTTTTT. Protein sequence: CASSPDRAPTGELFF.

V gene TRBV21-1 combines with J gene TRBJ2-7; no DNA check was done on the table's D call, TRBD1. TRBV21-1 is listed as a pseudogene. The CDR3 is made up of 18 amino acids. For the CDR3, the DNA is TGTGCCAGCAGCAAACCAGGACAGGGACCAAACAAAGGGTACGAGCAGTACTTC. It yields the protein CASSKPGQGPNKGYEQYF.

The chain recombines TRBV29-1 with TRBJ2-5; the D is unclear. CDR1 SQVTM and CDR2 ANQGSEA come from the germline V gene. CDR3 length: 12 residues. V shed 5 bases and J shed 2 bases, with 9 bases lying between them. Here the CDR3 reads CSVIGPQETQYF. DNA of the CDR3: TGCAGCGTTATCGGCCCGCAAGAGACCCAGTACTTC.

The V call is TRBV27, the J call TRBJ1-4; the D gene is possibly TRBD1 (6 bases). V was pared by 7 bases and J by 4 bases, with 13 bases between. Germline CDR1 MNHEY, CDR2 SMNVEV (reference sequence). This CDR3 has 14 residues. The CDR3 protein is CASTPDSHNEKLFF. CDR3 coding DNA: TGTGCCAGCACCCCGGACAGCCATAATGAAAAACTGTTTTTT. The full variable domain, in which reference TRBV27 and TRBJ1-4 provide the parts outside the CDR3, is EAQVTQNPRYLITVTGKKLTVTCSQNMNHEYMSWYRQDPGLGLRQIYYSMNVEVTDKGDVPEGYKVSRKEKRNFPLILESPSPNQTSLYFCASTPDSHNEKLFFGSGTQLSVL.

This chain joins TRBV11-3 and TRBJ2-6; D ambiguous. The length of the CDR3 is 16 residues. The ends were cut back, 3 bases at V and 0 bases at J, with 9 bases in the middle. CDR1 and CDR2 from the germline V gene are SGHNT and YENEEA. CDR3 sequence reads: CASSLTYYSGANVLTF. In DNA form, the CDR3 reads TGTGCCAGCAGCTTGACATATTACTCTGGGGCCAACGTCCTGACTTTC.

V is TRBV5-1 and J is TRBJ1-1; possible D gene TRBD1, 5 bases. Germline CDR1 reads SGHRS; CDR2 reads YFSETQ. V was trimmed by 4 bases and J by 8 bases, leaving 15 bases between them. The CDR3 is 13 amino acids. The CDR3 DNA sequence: TGCGCCAGCAGCCGGGACGGTTCGACAGAAGCTTTCTTT. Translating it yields CASSRDGSTEAFF.

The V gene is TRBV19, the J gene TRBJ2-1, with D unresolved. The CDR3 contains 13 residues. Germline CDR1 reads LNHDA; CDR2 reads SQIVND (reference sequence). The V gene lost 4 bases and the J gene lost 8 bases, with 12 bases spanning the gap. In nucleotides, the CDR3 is TGTGCCAGTAGTACAAGCCCCGGGTATGAGCAGTTCTTC. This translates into CASSTSPGYEQFF.

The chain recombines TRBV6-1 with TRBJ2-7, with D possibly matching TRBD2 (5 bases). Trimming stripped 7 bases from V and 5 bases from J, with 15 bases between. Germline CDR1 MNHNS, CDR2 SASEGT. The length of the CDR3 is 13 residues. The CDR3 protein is CASTREGFHEQYF. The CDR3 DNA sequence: TGTGCCAGCACACGGGAAGGATTCCACGAGCAGTACTTC.

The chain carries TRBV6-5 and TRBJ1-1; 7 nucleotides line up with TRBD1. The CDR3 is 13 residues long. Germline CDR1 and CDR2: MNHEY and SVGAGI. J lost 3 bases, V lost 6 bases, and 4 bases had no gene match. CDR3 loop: CASRAGGHTEAFF. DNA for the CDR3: TGTGCCAGCAGGGCAGGGGGGCACACTGAAGCTTTCTTT.

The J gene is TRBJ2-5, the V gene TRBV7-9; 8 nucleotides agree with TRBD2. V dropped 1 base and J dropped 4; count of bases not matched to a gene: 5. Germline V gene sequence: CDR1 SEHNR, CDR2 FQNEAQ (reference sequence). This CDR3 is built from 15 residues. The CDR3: CASSLEPAGVETQYF. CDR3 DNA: TGTGCCAGCAGCTTAGAGCCAGCGGGAGTAGAGACCCAGTACTTC.

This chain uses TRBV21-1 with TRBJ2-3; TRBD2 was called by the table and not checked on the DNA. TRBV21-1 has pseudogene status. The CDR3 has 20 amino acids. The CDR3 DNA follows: TGTGCCAGCAGCAACAAAGCTCCGGGGCTAGCGGTTATTAGCACAGATACGCAGTATTTT. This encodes CASSNKAPGLAVISTDTQYF.

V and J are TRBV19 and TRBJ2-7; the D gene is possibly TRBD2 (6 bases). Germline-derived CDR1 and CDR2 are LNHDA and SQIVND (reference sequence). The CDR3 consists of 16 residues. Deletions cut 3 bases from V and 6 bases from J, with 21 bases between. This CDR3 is CASSIQPGTDPREQYF. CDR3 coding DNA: TGTGCCAGTAGTATTCAACCGGGGACTGACCCTCGCGAGCAGTACTTC.

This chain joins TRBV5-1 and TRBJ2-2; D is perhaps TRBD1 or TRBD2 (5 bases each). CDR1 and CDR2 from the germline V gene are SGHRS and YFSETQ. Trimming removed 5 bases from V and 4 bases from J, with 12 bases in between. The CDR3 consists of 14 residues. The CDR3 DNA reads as TGCGCCAGCAGGCCAGGGACCGGCACCGGGGAGCTGTTTTTT. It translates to CASRPGTGTGELFF.

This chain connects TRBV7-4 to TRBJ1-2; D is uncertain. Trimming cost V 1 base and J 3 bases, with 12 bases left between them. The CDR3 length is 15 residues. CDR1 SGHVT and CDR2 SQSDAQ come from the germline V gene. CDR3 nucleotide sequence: TGTGCCAGCAGCTTAGACGTCCGGATGGACTATGGCTACACCTTC. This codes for CASSLDVRMDYGYTF.

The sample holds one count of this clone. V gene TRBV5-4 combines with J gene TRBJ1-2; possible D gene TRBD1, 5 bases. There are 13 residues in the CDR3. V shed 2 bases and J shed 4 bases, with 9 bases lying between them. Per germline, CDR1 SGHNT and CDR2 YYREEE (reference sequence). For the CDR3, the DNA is TGTGCCAGCAGCTTACAACAGGTCTATGGCTACACCTTC. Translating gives CASSLQQVYGYTF.

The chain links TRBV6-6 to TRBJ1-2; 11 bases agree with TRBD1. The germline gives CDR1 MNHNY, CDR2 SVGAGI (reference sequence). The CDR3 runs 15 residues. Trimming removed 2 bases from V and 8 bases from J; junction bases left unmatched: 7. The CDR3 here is CASSYRDRGSRGYTF. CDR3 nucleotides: TGTGCCAGCAGTTACCGGGACAGGGGGTCGCGGGGCTACACCTTC.

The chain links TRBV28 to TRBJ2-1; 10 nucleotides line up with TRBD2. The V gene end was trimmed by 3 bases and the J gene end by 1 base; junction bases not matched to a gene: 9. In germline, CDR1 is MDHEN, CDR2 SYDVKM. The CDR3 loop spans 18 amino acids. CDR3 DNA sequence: TGTGCCAGCAGTTTGGTCCTAGCGGGAGATCTTTCCTACAATGAGCAGTTCTTC. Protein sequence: CASSLVLAGDLSYNEQFF. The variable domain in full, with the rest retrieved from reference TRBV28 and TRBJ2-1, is DVKVTQSSRYLVKRTGEKVFLECVQDMDHENMFWYRQDPGLGLRLIYFSYDVKMKEKGDIPEGYSVSREKKERFSLILESASTNQTSMYLCASSLVLAGDLSYNEQFFGPGTRLTVL.

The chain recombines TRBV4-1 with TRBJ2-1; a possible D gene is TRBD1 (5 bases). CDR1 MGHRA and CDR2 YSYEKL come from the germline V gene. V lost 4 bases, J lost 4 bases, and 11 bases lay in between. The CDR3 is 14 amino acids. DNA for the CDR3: TGCGCCAGCAGCCTAGGTAGGGGTTACAATGAGCAGTTCTTC. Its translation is CASSLGRGYNEQFF.

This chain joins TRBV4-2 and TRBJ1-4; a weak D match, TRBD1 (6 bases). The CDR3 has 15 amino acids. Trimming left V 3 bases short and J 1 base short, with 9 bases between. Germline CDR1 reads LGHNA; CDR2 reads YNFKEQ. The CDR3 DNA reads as TGTGCCAGCAGCCACCTACAGGGAACTAATGAAAAACTGTTTTTT. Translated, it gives CASSHLQGTNEKLFF.

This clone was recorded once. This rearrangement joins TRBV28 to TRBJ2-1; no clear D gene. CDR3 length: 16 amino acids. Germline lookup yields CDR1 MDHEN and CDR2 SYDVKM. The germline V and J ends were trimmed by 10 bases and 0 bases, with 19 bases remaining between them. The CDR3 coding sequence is TGTGCCACCACTGTGGTCGGGTTCGGCTCCTACAATGAGCAGTTCTTC. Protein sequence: CATTVVGFGSYNEQFF.

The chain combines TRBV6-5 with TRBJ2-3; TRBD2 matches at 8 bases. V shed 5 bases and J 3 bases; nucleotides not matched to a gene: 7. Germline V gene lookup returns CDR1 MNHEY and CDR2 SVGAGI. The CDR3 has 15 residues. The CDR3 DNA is TGTGCCAGCAGTCACGGGACTAGTTCGACAGATACGCAGTATTTT. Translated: CASSHGTSSTDTQYF.

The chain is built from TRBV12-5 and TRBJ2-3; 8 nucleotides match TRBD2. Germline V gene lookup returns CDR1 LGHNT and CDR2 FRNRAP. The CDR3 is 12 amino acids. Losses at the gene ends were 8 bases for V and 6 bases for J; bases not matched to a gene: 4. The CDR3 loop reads CASSGSLDTQYF. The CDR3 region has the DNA TGTGCTAGTAGCGGGAGTCTGGATACGCAGTATTTT. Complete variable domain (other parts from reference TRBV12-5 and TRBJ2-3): DARVTQTPRHKVTEMGQEVTMRCQPILGHNTVFWYRQTMMQGLELLAYFRNRAPLDDSGMPKDRFSAEMPDATLATLKIQPSEPRDSAVYFCASSGSLDTQYFGPGTRLTVL.